This T cell receptor beta chain was identified in a study of blood T cell repertoires in COVID-19 (dated by TCRdb to about 2020). Concerning the study at large: The collaborator samples originated in the United States, Italy and Spain and spanned the acute and convalescent phases of COVID-19. The prospective study material was composed of cDNA or gDNA derived from T cells, B-cell-depleted T cells, or PBMCs. Subjects who had been exposed to COVID-19, were actively infected with it, or had recovered from it provided the deeply sampled blood TCRbeta repertoires that made up the dataset. The repertoires were released in a freely available public database intended as a resource for research on the immune response to SARS-CoV-2. The samples were drawn from the first 160 participants of the ongoing ImmuneRACE study and from under 1,500 subjects provided by 6 global collaborators. A de-identified subject ID, COVID-19 status, age in years and sex were almost always included in the sample metadata. Where HLA class I and class II types were available, the types were taken from metadata supplied by the sample provider, not from assay-based typing.

The immunoSEQ Assay, a bias-controlled multiplex PCR, was used to amplify TCRbeta CDR3 regions from genomic DNA. The original pipeline was this. The number of nucleated cells in each sample was estimated by amplification of reference gene primers within the assay. To quantify the absolute abundance of each unique TCRbeta CDR3 rearrangement, sequence reads were collapsed and filtered. Productive Simpson clonality was computed per sample as the square root of Simpson's diversity index over productive rearrangements. Here the immuneACCESS table is served through TCRdb, limited to in-frame sequences with V and J called. Missing clones are a known gap in these copies; in checked studies unresolved V genes cover under half, and the rest lacks a known reason. The V and J calls and clone size come from that table; D and trimming were worked out from the DNA. This sample holds about 160,000 clones; roughly 84% were observed only once. Over 9.5% of the sample rests with the top ten.

Paper-wide results and their limitations: The quantity of clinical and demographic metadata differed by source and by participant and was supplied without curation.

Whole blood was collected in K2EDTA tubes by collaborating institutions according to the institutions' own protocols. Collaborator samples were shipped for TCRbeta analysis as frozen whole blood, isolated PBMCs, or DNA extracted from either sample type. Here V drops 4 bases and J drops 8 bases, and the junction holds 4 bases not matched to any gene. Inclusive of the bounding cysteine and phenylalanine, the CDR3 is 12 residues long. This entry keeps only the CDR3 DNA: 36 bases, framed from base 1. From the germline V gene, CDR1 is MDHEN and CDR2 is SYDVKM. This clone was found a few times. The antigen it binds to is not known. No much larger clonotype is one base removed from it; base qualities were not supplied.

The chain employs TRBV28 and TRBJ1-2; 7 middle bases align to TRBD1. This sequence originates from a woman older than 75 with active or convalescent COVID-19. Sequencing used peripheral blood. The sequenced DNA is TGTGCCAGCAGTTCCCGGGGACAGGGCTACACCTTC. Protein translation: CASSSRGQGYTF.